These 12 T cell receptor beta chains share one sample of origin, sequenced in a study of Graves' ophthalmopathy and Graves' hyperthyroidism. The authors amplified TCR beta CDR3 regions, and they did so from RNA transcripts for repertoire sequencing. The workflow started with a first-round RT-PCR run with HTBI primers and then moved on to a second-round multiplex PCR. TCRdb recomputed calls from the multiplex PCR reads with MiXCR, one row per CDR3 protein. This sample has approximately 700,000 distinct CDR3 sequences; about 38% occur once, and the top ten carry about 3.3%. The material sequenced was peripheral blood. These receptors all stem from an adult man with Graves' ophthalmopathy.

V and J are TRBV15 and TRBJ1-1; unclear D gene. Trimming cost V 3 bases and J 3 bases, with 11 bases left between them. CDR1 and CDR2 (germline): LNHNV, YYDKDF (reference sequence). This CDR3 has 14 amino acids. CDR3 region: CATSSLVPDTEAFF. Here the CDR3 DNA reads TGTGCCACCAGCAGCTTGGTCCCGGACACTGAAGCTTTCTTT. Filled out from reference TRBV15 and TRBJ1-1, the complete variable domain reads DAMVIQNPRYQVTQFGKPVTLSCSQTLNHNVMYWYQQKSSQAPKLLFHYYDKDFNNEADTPDNFQSRRPNTSFCFLDIRSPGLGDTAMYLCATSSLVPDTEAFFGQGTRLTVV.

This chain links TRBV6-6 with TRBJ2-3; TRBD2 agrees at 12 bases. The CDR3 has 16 residues. Trimming took 4 bases from V and 5 from J; bases not matched to a gene: 7. Germline V CDR1 and CDR2: MNHNY, SVGAGI (reference sequence). The CDR3: CASSSSSGGAVDTQYF. CDR3 coding DNA: TGTGCCAGCAGTTCCTCTAGCGGGGGGGCCGTAGATACGCAGTATTTT.

This clonotype was counted many times. V and J are TRBV2 and TRBJ2-7; 10 bases are a match to TRBD2. Losses at the gene ends were 10 bases for V and 3 bases for J; bases not matched to a gene: 6. The CDR3 has 13 amino acids. Germline lookup yields CDR1 SNHLY and CDR2 FYNNEI. CDR3 nucleotides: TGTGCCACACTAGCGGGGAAAAACTACGAGCAGTACTTC. Residues: CATLAGKNYEQYF.

The chain recombines TRBV9 with TRBJ1-6; TRBD1 aligns across 9 bases. In germline, CDR1 is SGDLS, CDR2 YYNGEE. Unmatched junction bases numbered 5, after V lost 4 bases and J lost 6 bases. This CDR3 has 15 amino acids. The CDR3 sequence is CASSRTGDVNSPLHF. CDR3 sequence (DNA): TGTGCCAGCAGCAGGACAGGGGACGTTAATTCACCCCTCCACTTT.

This clonotype has a handful of counts. CDR3 protein: CAIGPPTGWTDTQYF. The CDR3 nucleotides are TGTGCCATCGGTCCCCCGACAGGGTGGACAGATACGCAGTATTTT. The V call is TRBV10-3, the J call TRBJ2-3; 7 bases agree with TRBD1. CDR3 length: 15 amino acids. The germline CDR1 and CDR2 sequences are ENHRY and SYGVKD. The trim removed 8 bases at V and 3 bases at J, leaving 11 bases unmatched.

V gene TRBV6-5 combines with J gene TRBJ1-2, with 8 bases fitting TRBD1. Germline CDR1 is MNHEY and CDR2 is SVGAGI. The V gene end was trimmed by 5 bases and the J gene end by 8 bases; junction bases not matched to a gene: 10. The CDR3 consists of 14 residues. The CDR3, as DNA: TGTGCCAGCAGTCGCGGACAGGGTCGGCCGGGCTACACCTTC. Translating gives CASSRGQGRPGYTF.

This clonotype occurred a few times. The chain recombines TRBV11-3 with TRBJ2-2; 9 bases are shared with TRBD2. The J segment lost 7 bases and the V segment lost 3 bases, leaving 6 bases of the junction unmatched. The CDR3 covers 15 residues. Germline lookup yields CDR1 SGHNT and CDR2 YENEEA. The CDR3 protein is CASSFSGRGNGELFF. CDR3 nucleotide sequence: TGTGCCAGCAGCTTTAGCGGGAGAGGTAACGGGGAGCTGTTTTTT.

The rearrangement uses TRBV5-5 and TRBJ2-2; 9 nucleotides align to TRBD1. The germline CDR1 and CDR2 sequences are SGHKS and YYEKEE (reference sequence). This CDR3 has 14 amino acids. V was clipped by 7 bases and J by 5 bases; unmatched bases: 6. The CDR3 reads CASGPTGGTGELFF. The CDR3 bases are TGTGCCAGCGGACCGACAGGGGGGACCGGGGAGCTGTTTTTT.

The rearrangement joins TRBV2 to TRBJ2-7; D gene ambiguous. CDR3 length: 10 amino acids. Trimming pared 4 bases from V and 7 bases from J, leaving 5 bases between. CDR1 and CDR2 (germline): SNHLY, FYNNEI. The CDR3: CASSVGEQYF. For the CDR3, the DNA is TGTGCCAGCAGTGTTGGGGAGCAGTACTTC.

The chain is built from TRBV2 and TRBJ1-2, with D tentatively TRBD1 (5 bases). V lost 1 base, J lost 0 bases, and 15 bases lay in between. The CDR3 covers 17 residues. Germline-derived CDR1 and CDR2 are SNHLY and FYNNEI. CDR3 sequence reads: CASSEGARGTANYGYTF. The CDR3 DNA reads TGTGCCAGCAGTGAAGGGGCCCGCGGGACGGCTAACTATGGCTACACCTTC.

With regard to this clonotype: It is likely a read error, because the conserved phenylalanine at the end of the CDR3 is missing. The chain carries TRBV7-9 and TRBJ2-5, with a tentative D call TRBD2 (5 bases). The germline gives CDR1 SEHNR, CDR2 FQNEAQ (reference sequence). The CDR3 consists of 14 residues. V lost 7 bases and J lost 0, with 12 bases in between. Here the CDR3 DNA reads TGTGCCAGCAACTTGAGGGCAGACCAAGAGACCCAGTACGTC. Protein: CASNLRADQETQYV.

At least ten counts were recorded for this clonotype. The J gene is TRBJ1-2, the V gene TRBV9, with D unclear. This CDR3 is 13 amino acids long. V was trimmed by 1 base and J by 4 bases, leaving 8 bases between them. From germline, CDR1 is SGDLS and CDR2 YYNGEE. The CDR3 is CASSVTDGYGYTF. The DNA of the CDR3 is TGTGCCAGCAGCGTAACGGATGGCTATGGCTACACCTTC.